This T cell receptor beta chain was captured in a study of cytomegalovirus exposure and HLA in healthy donors. Study-wide findings and caveats: Reported findings show TCR beta sequences accurately forecast HLA-A and HLA-B alleles in most subjects. Both high specificity and high sensitivity reportedly marked the classifier's diagnosis of cytomegalovirus status. A later analysis by the authors found several of the most significant clusters apparently linked to common viral pathogens. Researchers counted around 170 TCR beta chains as cytomegalovirus-associated.

V lost 8 bases and J 6 bases, leaving 18 bases between the germline ends. The CDR3 contains 14 residues. The germline gives CDR1 MNHEY, CDR2 SMNVEV (reference sequence). The PCR ran on 60 Vbeta and 13 Jbeta primers. This table comes from immunoSEQ multiplex PCR, and its TCRdb copy is limited to in-frame clones, with some not included. The sample yields approximately 93,000 clones, less than 80% seen once. About this clone itself: Antigen unknown.

The chain carries TRBV27 and TRBJ2-3, with D tentatively TRBD2 (6 bases). This TCR was recovered from a boy younger than 18 in good health and CMV-seropositive. Sequencing input: PBMCs. DNA of the CDR3: TGTGCCAGCGCCCCGGGACTCCAATTGGATACGCAGTATTTT. It specifies CASAPGLQLDTQYF.